What follows are 5 T cell receptor beta chains derived from one specimen sequenced in a study of response to subunit inactivated influenza vaccine. MiXCR was run by TCRdb on the RT-PCR reads, yielding one entry per CDR3 protein. The sample has some 150,000 distinct CDR3 sequences; 10% to 15% are singletons. These same records also appear under a second study, on T cells expressing NK-cell markers. This second study says: Libraries used 5'RACE template switching adding universal primer site and UMIs.

This specimen was CD8+ T cells sorted from PBMCs, taken 11 to 12 days after vaccination. Source of these receptors: a man aged 50-60 years who received an inactivated influenza vaccine.

This clonotype has ten or more counts. This rearrangement joins TRBV12-3 or TRBV12-4 to TRBJ1-4; D is uncertain. The CDR3 consists of 11 residues. Trimming pared 6 bases from V and 7 bases from J, leaving 6 bases between. The CDR3 region is CASRYGEKLFF. The CDR3 DNA follows: TGTGCCAGCAGATACGGTGAAAAACTGTTTTTT.

This clonotype was counted a few times. A read error may produce the germline difference seen at one junction end. The chain carries TRBV7-9 and TRBJ2-5; 8 nucleotides agree with TRBD2. CDR1 is SEHNR, CDR2 FQNEAQ, per germline (reference sequence). The CDR3 is 15 amino acids. The CDR3 here is CASGLPGGVQETQYF. The CDR3 DNA is TGTGCCAGCGGCTTACCCGGGGGGGTACAAGAGACCCAGTACTTC.

This clonotype was found a few times. This chain uses TRBV20-1 with TRBJ2-1, with TRBD2 matching 12 bases. After removal of 2 bases from V and 10 bases from J, the junction contained 9 bases not matched to a gene. The CDR3 extends over 15 amino acids. Germline V gene data show CDR1 as DFQATT and CDR2 as SNEGSKA (reference sequence). The CDR3 region is CSARPGLAGLREQFF. CDR3 nucleotides: TGCAGTGCTAGACCGGGACTAGCGGGCCTCCGGGAGCAGTTCTTC.

A few counts support this clonotype. V gene TRBV7-9 combines with J gene TRBJ2-5, with 7 bases matching TRBD2. Germline CDR1 is SEHNR and CDR2 is FQNEAQ (reference sequence). This CDR3 is built from 14 residues. Losses at the gene ends were 2 bases for V and 5 bases for J; bases not matched to a gene: 5. The CDR3 bases are TGTGCCAGCAGCTTAAGGACTAGGAATGAGACCCAGTACTTC. Protein product: CASSLRTRNETQYF.

On this clonotype: One end of the junction does not line up with germline, which may come from a read error. The chain is built from TRBV10-3 and TRBJ2-7, with D tentatively TRBD1 or TRBD2 (5 bases each). The CDR3 is 12 amino acids. Germline loops: CDR1 ENHRY, CDR2 SYGVKD. CDR3 residues: CAIRAGAEGVIF. CDR3 bases: TGTGCCATCAGGGCCGGGGCAGAAGGCGTGATCTTC.